The next 19 T cell receptor beta chains were all read from a single sample in a study of shared clonotypes between healthy human individuals. Only in-frame clones appear in the TCRdb table, and some are missing; sequencing was by immunoSEQ multiplex PCR. The sample carries some 1.1 million clones, approximately 75% recorded once. Material for sequencing was memory CD4+ T cells from PBMCs. This sample's subset: CD45RA-negative fraction. These receptors were taken from a man aged 18-30 years in good health. Some clones in this sample may be carry-over from other donors' samples.

The rearrangement joins TRBV28 to TRBJ1-2; TRBD1 aligns across 8 bases. CDR3 length: 16 amino acids. The V and J ends lost 6 bases and 6 bases, in that order; junction bases with no gene match: 15. Germline V gene lookup returns CDR1 MDHEN and CDR2 SYDVKM. The CDR3 bases are TGTGCCAGCAGGAGACAGGGGACCATTGGTTCGGATGGCTACACCTTC. Its translation is CASRRQGTIGSDGYTF.

J is TRBJ2-3 and V is TRBV6-1; D may match TRBD1 or TRBD2 (5 bases each). Trimming took 5 bases from V and 8 from J, leaving 11 bases between them. In germline, CDR1 is MNHNS, CDR2 SASEGT. The CDR3 is made up of 12 amino acids. CDR3: CASSTGAITQYF. CDR3 sequence (DNA): TGTGCCAGCAGTACCGGGGCCATTACGCAGTATTTT.

This chain joins TRBV2 and TRBJ2-1, with D hard to call. The CDR3 contains 15 residues. Between the trimmed V and J ends, which lost 6 bases and 8 bases, there was a span of 20 bases. Germline CDR1 is SNHLY and CDR2 is FYNNEI. In DNA, the CDR3 is TGTGCCAGCAGCGAACAACCCCGCAGCATTTATGAGCAGTTCTTC. Translation gives CASSEQPRSIYEQFF.

In its sample, this clone was seen once. The chain uses TRBV7-2 and TRBJ1-1; D possibly corresponds to TRBD1 (5 bases). Germline CDR1 and CDR2: SGHTA and FQGNSA. This CDR3 is 14 amino acids long. The V end lost 2 bases, the J end lost 5 bases, and 12 bases lay between the germline ends. CDR3 protein: CASSLRGGITEAFF. The CDR3 DNA reads TGTGCCAGCAGCTTACGGGGCGGAATTACTGAAGCTTTCTTT.

V gene TRBV27 combines with J gene TRBJ1-1; D is uncertain. The CDR3 is made up of 13 amino acids. The germline gives CDR1 MNHEY, CDR2 SMNVEV (reference sequence). Between the trimmed V and J ends, which lost 5 bases and 0 bases, there was a span of 7 bases. In DNA, the CDR3 is TGTGCCAGCAGTCCTCAGATGAACACTGAAGCTTTCTTT. It encodes CASSPQMNTEAFF.

V usage is TRBV29-1 and J usage is TRBJ2-1; the match to TRBD2 covers 8 bases. The junction had 5 bases not matched to a gene; V was cut back by 5 bases and J by 2 bases. Germline CDR1 is SQVTM and CDR2 is ANQGSEA. There are 14 residues in the CDR3. The DNA for the CDR3 is TGCAGCGTTTTTTCTAGCGGGCCCTACAATGAGCAGTTCTTC. This encodes CSVFSSGPYNEQFF.

The DNA of the CDR3 is TGTGCCAGCAGCCCTCAAATGTATGGCTACACCTTC. It specifies CASSPQMYGYTF. The J gene is TRBJ1-2, the V gene TRBV7-2; D is ambiguous. Between the trimmed V and J ends, which lost 5 bases and 5 bases, there was a span of 9 bases. Germline CDR1 is SGHTA and CDR2 is FQGNSA. The CDR3 contains 12 residues.

A single count supports this clone. The chain is built from TRBV19 and TRBJ1-1, with TRBD1 matching over 7 bases. The ends lost 9 bases at V and 4 bases at J; junction bases unmatched: 11. CDR3 size: 14 residues. Per the germline V gene, CDR1 is LNHDA and CDR2 is SQIVND (reference sequence). CDR3 bases: TGTGCCAGCTCAGTATCCCGGGACAGCACTGAAGCTTTCTTT. Its protein is CASSVSRDSTEAFF.

This rearrangement joins TRBV7-6 to TRBJ1-1; D is uncertain. This CDR3 is built from 13 residues. CDR1 and CDR2 (germline): SGHVS, FNYEAQ. Trimming left V 9 bases short and J 1 base short, with 12 bases between. For the CDR3, the DNA is TGTGCCAGTCGAGGGTATAGGAACACTGAAGCTTTCTTT. Translated: CASRGYRNTEAFF.

This clone has a single count. The chain is built from TRBV5-1 and TRBJ2-5; 9 nucleotides match TRBD2. CDR1 is SGHRS, CDR2 YFSETQ, per germline. This CDR3 is 16 amino acids long. The trim removed 3 bases at V and 2 bases at J, leaving 8 bases unmatched. The CDR3, as DNA: TGCGCCAGCAGCTGGAGAGCTAGCGGGGCTCAAGAGACCCAGTACTTC. Protein product: CASSWRASGAQETQYF.

V usage is TRBV6-5 and J usage is TRBJ1-5, with 8 bases aligning to TRBD1. The CDR3 spans 16 residues. From germline, CDR1 is MNHEY and CDR2 SVGAGI. Trimming at V came to 0 bases and at J to 3 bases, leaving 4 bases not matched to a gene. The CDR3 reads CASSYSGQGNNQPQHF. CDR3 bases: TGTGCCAGCAGTTACTCCGGACAGGGTAACAATCAGCCCCAGCATTTT.

This clone showed up just a few times. J is TRBJ2-1 and V is TRBV11-2; maybe TRBD2 (6 bases). V lost 5 bases to trimming and J lost 8 bases, with 10 bases between them. CDR3 length: 12 residues. The germline V gene has CDR1 SGHAT and CDR2 FQNNGV. CDR3 sequence: CASSPLADEQFF. DNA for the CDR3: TGTGCCAGCAGCCCGTTAGCGGATGAGCAGTTCTTC.

Points on this clone: Other DNA sequences within the sample encode an identical CDR3. The chain recombines TRBV9 with TRBJ2-5; no firm D call. The CDR3 length is 13 residues. Per germline, CDR1 SGDLS and CDR2 YYNGEE. The V gene lost 0 bases and the J gene lost 5 bases, with 8 bases spanning the gap. The CDR3 DNA sequence: TGTGCCAGCAGCGTAGGTAGGGCGGAGACCCAGTACTTC. It specifies CASSVGRAETQYF.

This chain links TRBV5-4 with TRBJ2-1; 11 nucleotides match TRBD2. J gave up 6 bases and V 3 bases, and 5 bases lay outside the gene matches. This CDR3 spans 15 amino acids. Germline CDR1 is SGHNT and CDR2 is YYREEE (reference sequence). The CDR3, as DNA: TGTGCCAGCAGCTCTTTAGCGGGAGGGCGCAATGAGCAGTTCTTC. It codes for CASSSLAGGRNEQFF.

This chain links TRBV19 with TRBJ1-5; D is ambiguous. The V end was cut by 5 bases, the J end by 0 bases, with 11 bases between. The CDR3 consists of 15 residues. Germline lookup yields CDR1 LNHDA and CDR2 SQIVND (reference sequence). The CDR3 sequence is CASSSWENSNQPQHF. CDR3 in DNA: TGTGCCAGTAGTTCCTGGGAAAATAGCAATCAGCCCCAGCATTTT. The full variable domain, completed using reference TRBV19 and TRBJ1-5, is DGGITQSPKYLFRKEGQNVTLSCEQNLNHDAMYWYRQDPGQGLRLIYYSQIVNDFQKGDIAEGYSVSREKKESFPLTVTSAQKNPTAFYLCASSSWENSNQPQHFGDGTRLSIL.

About this clone: Other DNA sequences in this specimen translate into the identical CDR3. This sequence joins TRBV27 and TRBJ2-5; a weak D match, TRBD2 (5 bases). Trimming stripped 0 bases from V and 2 bases from J, with 13 bases between. The CDR3 is 16 amino acids. Germline-derived CDR1 and CDR2 are MNHEY and SMNVEV (reference sequence). CDR3 coding DNA: TGTGCCAGCAGTTTATCGAGTGGACGACTACAAGAGACCCAGTACTTC. Translating gives CASSLSSGRLQETQYF.

V gene TRBV5-4 combines with J gene TRBJ2-3; the match to TRBD2 covers 11 bases. V shed 4 bases, J shed 6 bases, and the junction held 10 bases outside the gene matches. This CDR3 is built from 16 residues. Per the germline V gene, CDR1 is SGHNT and CDR2 is YYREEE (reference sequence). As DNA, the CDR3 is TGTGCCAGCAGCCGACCCACTAGCGGGAGTTTGGATACGCAGTATTTT. Translating gives CASSRPTSGSLDTQYF. Full variable domain (outside the CDR3, taken from reference TRBV5-4 and TRBJ2-3): ETGVTQSPTHLIKTRGQQVTLRCSSQSGHNTVSWYQQALGQGPQFIFQYYREEENGRGNFPPRFSGLQFPNYSSELNVNALELDDSALYLCASSRPTSGSLDTQYFGPGTRLTVL.

This clone was seen more than once but under ten times. The V and J genes are TRBV6-1 and TRBJ2-2; TRBD1 matches at 9 bases. The CDR3 is made up of 17 amino acids. Trimming took 2 bases from V and 4 from J; bases not matched to a gene: 8. Per the germline V gene, CDR1 is MNHNS and CDR2 is SASEGT. The CDR3 DNA reads as TGTGCCAGCAGTGAAATTGTCACAGGGGGCCGCACCGGGGAGCTGTTTTTT. Encoded protein: CASSEIVTGGRTGELFF.

The CDR3 nucleotides are TGTGCCAGCAGCCGGACACTCAAGAACACTGAAGCTTTCTTT. It translates to CASSRTLKNTEAFF. This sequence joins TRBV5-6 and TRBJ1-1; weak D call: TRBD1 (5 bases). In germline, CDR1 is SGHDT, CDR2 YYEEEE. V was clipped by 4 bases and J by 1 base, with 11 bases between them. The CDR3 length is 14 residues.